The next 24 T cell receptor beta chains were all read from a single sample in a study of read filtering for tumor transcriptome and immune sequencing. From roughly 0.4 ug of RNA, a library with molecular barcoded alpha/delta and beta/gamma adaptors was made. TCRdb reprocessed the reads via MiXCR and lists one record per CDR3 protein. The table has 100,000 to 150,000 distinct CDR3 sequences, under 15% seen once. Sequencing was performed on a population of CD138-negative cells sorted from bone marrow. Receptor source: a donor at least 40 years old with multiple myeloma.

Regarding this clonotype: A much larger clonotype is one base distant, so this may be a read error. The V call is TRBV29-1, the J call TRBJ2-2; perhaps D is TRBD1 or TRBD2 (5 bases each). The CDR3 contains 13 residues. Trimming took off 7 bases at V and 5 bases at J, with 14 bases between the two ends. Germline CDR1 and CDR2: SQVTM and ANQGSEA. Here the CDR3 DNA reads TGCAGCGGGGAGATAGGACATACCGGGGAGCTGTTTTTT. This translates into CSGEIGHTGELFF.

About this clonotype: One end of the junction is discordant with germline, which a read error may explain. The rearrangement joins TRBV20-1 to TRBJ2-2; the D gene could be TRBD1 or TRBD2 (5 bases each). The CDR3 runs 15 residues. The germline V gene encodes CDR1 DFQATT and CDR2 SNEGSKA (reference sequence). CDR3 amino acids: CSARDLGEGPREQLF. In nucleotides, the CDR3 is TGCAGTGCTAGAGATCTAGGAGAGGGACCGAGGGAGCAGTTATTT.

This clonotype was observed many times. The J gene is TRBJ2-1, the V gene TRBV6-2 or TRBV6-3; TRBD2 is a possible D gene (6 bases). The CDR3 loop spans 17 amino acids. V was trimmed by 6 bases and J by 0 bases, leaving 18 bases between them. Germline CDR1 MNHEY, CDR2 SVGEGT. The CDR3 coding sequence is TGTGCCAGCAGCCCTGGACTATCTTCGAGCTCCTACAATGAGCAGTTCTTC. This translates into CASSPGLSSSSYNEQFF.

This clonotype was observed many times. The CDR3 region has the DNA TGTGCCAGCTCACCAAGTAGGACTAGCGGGGAGTACGAGCAGTACTTC. Translating gives CASSPSRTSGEYEQYF. The chain combines TRBV18 with TRBJ2-7; 12 bases are a match to TRBD2. Germline lookup yields CDR1 KGHSH and CDR2 LQKENI. Trimming took 2 bases from V and 4 from J; bases not matched to a gene: 6. The CDR3 runs to 16 residues.

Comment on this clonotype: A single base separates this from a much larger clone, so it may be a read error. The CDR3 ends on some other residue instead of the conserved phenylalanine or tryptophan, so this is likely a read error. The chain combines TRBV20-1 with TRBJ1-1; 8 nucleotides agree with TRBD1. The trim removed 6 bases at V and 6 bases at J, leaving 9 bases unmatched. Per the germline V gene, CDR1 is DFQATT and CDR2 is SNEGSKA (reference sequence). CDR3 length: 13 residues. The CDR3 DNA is TGCAGTGCAGGGACAGGCGGCAGGTCTGAAGCTTTCCTT. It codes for CSAGTGGRSEAFL.

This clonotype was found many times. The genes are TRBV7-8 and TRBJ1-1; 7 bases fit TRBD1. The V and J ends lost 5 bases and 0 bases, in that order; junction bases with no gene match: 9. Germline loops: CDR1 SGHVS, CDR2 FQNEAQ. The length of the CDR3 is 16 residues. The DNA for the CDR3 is TGTGCCAGCAGCCTTCCCCCCGGGACAGTGAACACTGAAGCTTTCTTT. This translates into CASSLPPGTVNTEAFF.

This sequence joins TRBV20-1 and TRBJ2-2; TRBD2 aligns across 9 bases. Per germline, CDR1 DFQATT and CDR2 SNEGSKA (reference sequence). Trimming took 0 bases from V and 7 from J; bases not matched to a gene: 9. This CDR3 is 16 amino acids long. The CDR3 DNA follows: TGCAGTGCTAGAGATTCGGCGGGAGGGCCTGGCGGGGAGCTGTTTTTT. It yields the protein CSARDSAGGPGGELFF.

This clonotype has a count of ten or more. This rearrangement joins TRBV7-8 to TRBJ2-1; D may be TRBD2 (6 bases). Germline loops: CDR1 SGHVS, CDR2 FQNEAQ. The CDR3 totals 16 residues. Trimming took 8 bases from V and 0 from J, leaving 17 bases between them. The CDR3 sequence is CASETRDSSSYNEQFF. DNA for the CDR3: TGTGCCAGCGAAACCAGGGACTCCAGCTCCTACAATGAGCAGTTCTTC.

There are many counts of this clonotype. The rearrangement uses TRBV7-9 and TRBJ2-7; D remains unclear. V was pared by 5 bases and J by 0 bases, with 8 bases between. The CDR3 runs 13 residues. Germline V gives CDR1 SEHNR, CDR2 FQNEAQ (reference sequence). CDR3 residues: CASSQTLSYEQYF. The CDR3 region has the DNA TGTGCCAGCAGCCAGACACTCTCCTACGAGCAGTACTTC.

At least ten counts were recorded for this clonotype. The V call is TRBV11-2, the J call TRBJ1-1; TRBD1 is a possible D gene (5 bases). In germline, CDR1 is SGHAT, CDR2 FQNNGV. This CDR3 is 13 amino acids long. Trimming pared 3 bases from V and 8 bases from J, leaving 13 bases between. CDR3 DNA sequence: TGTGCCAGCAGCTTGGGGAGGGGTGAGGAAGCTTTCTTT. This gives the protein CASSLGRGEEAFF.

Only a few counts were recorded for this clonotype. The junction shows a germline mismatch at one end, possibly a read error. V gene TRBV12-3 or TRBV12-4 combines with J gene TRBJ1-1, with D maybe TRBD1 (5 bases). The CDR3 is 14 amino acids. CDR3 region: CASSLVGENTEVFF. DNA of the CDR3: TGTGCCAGCAGTCTAGTAGGGGAGAACACTGAAGTTTTCTTT.

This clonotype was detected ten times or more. CDR3 loop: CASSPRTSTGELFF. CDR3 nucleotides: TGTGCCAGCAGTCCCCGGACATCCACCGGGGAGCTGTTTTTT. The J gene is TRBJ2-2, the V gene TRBV12-3 or TRBV12-4; TRBD1 is a possible D gene (5 bases). This CDR3 spans 14 amino acids. The germline V and J ends were trimmed by 5 bases and 4 bases, with 11 bases remaining between them.

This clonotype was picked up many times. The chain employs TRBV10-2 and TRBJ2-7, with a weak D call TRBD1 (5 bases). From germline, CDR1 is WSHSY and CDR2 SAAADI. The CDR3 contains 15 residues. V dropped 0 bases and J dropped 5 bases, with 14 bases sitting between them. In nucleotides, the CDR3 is TGCGCCAGCAGTGAGTCCATAGGACATGGGGACGAGCAGTACTTC. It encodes CASSESIGHGDEQYF.

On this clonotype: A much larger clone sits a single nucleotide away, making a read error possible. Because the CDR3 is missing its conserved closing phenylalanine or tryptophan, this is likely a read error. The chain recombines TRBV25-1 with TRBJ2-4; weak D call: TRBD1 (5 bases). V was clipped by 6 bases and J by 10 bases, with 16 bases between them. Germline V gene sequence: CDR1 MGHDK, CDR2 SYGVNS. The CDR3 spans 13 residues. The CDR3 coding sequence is TGTGCCAGCAGCACGGGCTTTAGGGGTATTCAGTACTCC. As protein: CASSTGFRGIQYS.

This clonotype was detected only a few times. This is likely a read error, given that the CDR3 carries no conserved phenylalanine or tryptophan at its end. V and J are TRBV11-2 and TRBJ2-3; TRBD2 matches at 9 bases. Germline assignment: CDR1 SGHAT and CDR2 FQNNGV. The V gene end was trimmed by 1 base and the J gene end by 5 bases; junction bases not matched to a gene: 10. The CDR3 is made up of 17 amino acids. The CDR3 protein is CASSLGAGGPGGDTQYS. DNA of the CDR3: TGTGCCAGCAGCTTAGGGGCGGGAGGGCCCGGTGGAGATACGCAGTATTCT.

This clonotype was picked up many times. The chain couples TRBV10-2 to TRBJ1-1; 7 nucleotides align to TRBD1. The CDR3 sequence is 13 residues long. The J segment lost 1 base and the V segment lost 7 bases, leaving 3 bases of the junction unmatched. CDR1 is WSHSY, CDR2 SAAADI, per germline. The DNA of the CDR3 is TGCGCCAGCAACAGGGGCGAGAACACTGAAGCTTTCTTT. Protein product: CASNRGENTEAFF.

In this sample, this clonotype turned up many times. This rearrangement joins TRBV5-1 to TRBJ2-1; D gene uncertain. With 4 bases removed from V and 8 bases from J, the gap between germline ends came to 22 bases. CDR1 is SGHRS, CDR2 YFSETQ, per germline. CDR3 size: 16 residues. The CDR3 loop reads CASSATLPSPGDEQFF. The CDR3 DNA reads TGCGCCAGCAGCGCCACACTACCTTCCCCCGGTGATGAGCAGTTCTTC.

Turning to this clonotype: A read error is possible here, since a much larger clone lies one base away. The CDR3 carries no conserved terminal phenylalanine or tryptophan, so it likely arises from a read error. DNA of the CDR3: TGCAGTGCCAGGGAGGGCGGCTACAATGAGCAGTTCTCC. Protein sequence: CSAREGGYNEQFS. The chain has TRBV20-1 and TRBJ2-1; the match to TRBD2 covers 7 bases. Trimming removed 6 bases from V and 3 bases from J; junction bases left unmatched: 5. Germline CDR1 and CDR2: DFQATT and SNEGSKA (reference sequence). CDR3 length: 13 residues.

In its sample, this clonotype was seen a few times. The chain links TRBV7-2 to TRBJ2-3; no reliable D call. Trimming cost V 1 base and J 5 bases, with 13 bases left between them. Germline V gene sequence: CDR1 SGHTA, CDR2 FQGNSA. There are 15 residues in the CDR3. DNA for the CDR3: TGTGCCAGCAGCTTAGAGGCGCGCAACGGAGATACGCAGTATTTT. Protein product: CASSLEARNGDTQYF.

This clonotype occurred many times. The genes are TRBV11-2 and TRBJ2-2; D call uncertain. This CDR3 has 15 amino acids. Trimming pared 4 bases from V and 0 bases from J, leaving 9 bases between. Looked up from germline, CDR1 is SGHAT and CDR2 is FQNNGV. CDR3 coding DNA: TGTGCCAGCAGCTCCCGGCAGGCGAACACCGGGGAGCTGTTTTTT. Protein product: CASSSRQANTGELFF.

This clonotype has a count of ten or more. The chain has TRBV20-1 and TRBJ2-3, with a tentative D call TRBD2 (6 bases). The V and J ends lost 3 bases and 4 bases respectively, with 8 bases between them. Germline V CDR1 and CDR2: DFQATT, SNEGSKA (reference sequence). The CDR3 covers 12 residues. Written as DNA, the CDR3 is TGCAGTGCTAGCGGGAGCTCAGATACGCAGTATTTT. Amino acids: CSASGSSDTQYF.

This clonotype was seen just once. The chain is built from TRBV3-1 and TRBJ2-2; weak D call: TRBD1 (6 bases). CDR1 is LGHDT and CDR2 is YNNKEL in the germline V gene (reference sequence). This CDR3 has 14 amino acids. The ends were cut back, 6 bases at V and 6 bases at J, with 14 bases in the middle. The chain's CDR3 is CASRLQGSAGELFF. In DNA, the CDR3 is TGTGCCAGCAGACTACAGGGTAGCGCCGGGGAGCTGTTTTTT.

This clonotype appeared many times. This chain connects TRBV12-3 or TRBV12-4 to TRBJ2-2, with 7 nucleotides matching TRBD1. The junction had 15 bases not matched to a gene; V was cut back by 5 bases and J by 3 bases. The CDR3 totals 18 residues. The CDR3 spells CASSLGTAQKQDTGELFF. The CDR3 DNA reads TGTGCCAGCAGTCTCGGGACAGCGCAAAAGCAGGACACCGGGGAGCTGTTTTTT.

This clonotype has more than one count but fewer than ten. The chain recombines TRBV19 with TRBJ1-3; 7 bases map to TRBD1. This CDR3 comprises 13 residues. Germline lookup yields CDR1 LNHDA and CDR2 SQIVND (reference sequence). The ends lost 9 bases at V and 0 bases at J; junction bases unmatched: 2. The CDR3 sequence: CASGTVSGNTIYF. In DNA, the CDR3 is TGTGCCAGCGGGACAGTCTCTGGAAACACCATATATTTT.